This T cell receptor beta chain stems from a study of identifying expanded T cells in peripheral blood. During the collection period, no donor immune events like infections were recorded. Using immunoSEQ multiplex PCR, the repertoire was profiled, and TCRdb retains in-frame clones only, with some absent. The table shows 75,000 to 100,000 clones, with approximately 89% occurring only once. The length of the CDR3 is 15 residues. Germline CDR1 ENHRY, CDR2 SYGVKD. With 3 bases removed from V and 7 bases from J, the gap between germline ends came to 16 bases. Study-wide results and caveats: Two-week clone count variance significantly increased as total template count grew. Differentially abundant clones: 1 to 1.5 between replicates, 16.4 at around 15 days, less than 25 at four.

Note on this clone: Antigen: not known.

The sample was blood. This clonotype originated in a person aged 18 to 75 in good health. The chain combines TRBV10-3 with TRBJ2-1; a weak D match, TRBD2 (6 bases). The CDR3 nucleotides are TGTGCCATCAGTGATCTGGTGCAGGAGGGGAATGAGCAGTTCTTC. Translation gives CAISDLVQEGNEQFF.